Below, 31 T cell receptor beta chains from the same sample are listed, as sequenced in a study of blood T cell repertoires in COVID-19. The protocol was immunoSEQ multiplex PCR, while the TCRdb copy is restricted to in-frame clones and leaves out a portion. Among approximately 500,000 clones listed, 89% were seen once. The specimen was peripheral blood. The receptor set was obtained from a man younger than 35 with COVID-19, enrolled during active disease.

The rearrangement joins TRBV7-6 to TRBJ2-7; 8 nucleotides match TRBD2. Germline CDR1 SGHVS, CDR2 FNYEAQ. This CDR3 spans 20 amino acids. Unmatched junction bases numbered 22, after V lost 5 bases and J lost 1 base. DNA of the CDR3: TGTGCCAGCAGCCTTTCGGGGCGGCGGGAGGCCCTCATTTCTTCCTACGAGCAGTACTTC. Translating it yields CASSLSGRREALISSYEQYF.

The genes are TRBV3-1 (or the pseudogene TRBV3-2) and TRBJ1-2; possible D gene TRBD1, 6 bases. The germline gives CDR1 LGHDT, CDR2 YNNKEL (reference sequence). Between the trimmed V and J ends, which lost 4 bases and 4 bases, there was a span of 16 bases. CDR3 length: 15 amino acids. The CDR3 here is CASSPPDRTGYGYTF. In nucleotides, the CDR3 is TGTGCCAGCAGCCCTCCGGACAGAACGGGCTATGGCTACACCTTC.

The chain employs TRBV5-4 and TRBJ2-5; 13 nucleotides align to TRBD2. There are 16 residues in the CDR3. V was pared by 4 bases and J by 4 bases, with 7 bases of the junction left unmatched. The germline V gene has CDR1 SGHNT and CDR2 YYREEE (reference sequence). The CDR3 nucleotides are TGTGCCAGCAGCCCCACTAGCGGGAGGGCCCGAGAGACCCAGTACTTC. The encoded protein is CASSPTSGRARETQYF.

V and J are TRBV27 and TRBJ2-2; 10 bases fit TRBD2. The CDR3 sequence is 14 residues long. Germline V CDR1 and CDR2: MNHEY, SMNVEV (reference sequence). V lost 6 bases, J lost 6 bases, and 4 bases stayed unmatched. CDR3: CASRKREGAGELFF. The CDR3 bases are TGTGCCAGCAGAAAGCGGGAGGGCGCCGGGGAGCTGTTTTTT.

V and J are TRBV5-1 and TRBJ1-4, with TRBD1 as a possible D gene (5 bases). V was pared by 0 bases and J by 7 bases, with 10 bases between. The CDR3 has 14 amino acids. The germline gives CDR1 SGHRS, CDR2 YFSETQ. The CDR3 DNA sequence: TGCGCCAGCAGCTTGGAATGGGGCTCTGAAAAACTGTTTTTT. As protein: CASSLEWGSEKLFF.

Only a few counts were recorded for this clone. The sample holds other DNA sequences that translate to the same CDR3. This rearrangement joins TRBV12-3 or TRBV12-4 to TRBJ1-2, with D possibly TRBD1 on 6 matching bases. V was pared by 8 bases and J by 4 bases, with 11 bases between. This CDR3 is 12 amino acids long. The CDR3 region is CASSRTVYGYTF. DNA for the CDR3: TGTGCCAGCTCTCGGACAGTCTATGGCTACACCTTC.

The V gene is TRBV7-9, the J gene TRBJ2-3; D call uncertain. This CDR3 region has 15 residues. V was cut by 1 base and J by 2 bases, with 10 bases left in between. Germline CDR1 is SEHNR and CDR2 is FQNEAQ (reference sequence). DNA of the CDR3: TGTGCCAGCAGCTTAGGTTTACAGTTCACAGATACGCAGTATTTT. It specifies CASSLGLQFTDTQYF.

A few counts support this clone. The chain is built from TRBV10-3 and TRBJ2-7; D unclear. The length of the CDR3 is 14 residues. Germline V gene data show CDR1 as ENHRY and CDR2 as SYGVKD. Trimming took off 2 bases at V and 0 bases at J, with 8 bases between the two ends. The CDR3 DNA sequence: TGTGCCATCAGTGAGACATTTTCCTCCTACGAGCAGTACTTC. It yields the protein CAISETFSSYEQYF.

The gene calls are TRBV5-4 and TRBJ1-3, with D uncertain. Germline V gene data show CDR1 as SGHNT and CDR2 as YYREEE (reference sequence). The length of the CDR3 is 15 residues. V lost 0 bases, J lost 4 bases, and 11 bases lay in between. The CDR3 region is CASSLGQNLGNTIYF. CDR3 DNA sequence: TGTGCCAGCAGCTTGGGCCAGAATCTCGGAAACACCATATATTTT.

This chain uses TRBV3-1 (or the pseudogene TRBV3-2) with TRBJ2-7, with TRBD2 as a possible D gene (5 bases). V was pared by 2 bases and J by 3 bases, with 14 bases between. The CDR3 consists of 15 residues. Germline CDR1 reads LGHDT; CDR2 reads YNNKEL (reference sequence). DNA for the CDR3: TGTGCCAGCAGCCAAAGTTGGACTGGGCTCTACGAGCAGTACTTC. Residues: CASSQSWTGLYEQYF.

This clone was detected only a few times. The rearrangement uses TRBV29-1 and TRBJ1-5, with D uncertain. V dropped 4 bases and J dropped 5 bases, with 9 bases sitting between them. The germline CDR1 and CDR2 sequences are SQVTM and ANQGSEA. The CDR3 spans 12 residues. The CDR3 is CSVADTYQPQHF. The DNA of the CDR3 is TGCAGCGTTGCCGACACTTATCAGCCCCAGCATTTT.

The chain links TRBV9 to TRBJ2-2; 7 positions match TRBD2. The CDR3 consists of 17 residues. V was clipped by 4 bases and J by 2 bases; unmatched bases: 11. The germline CDR1 and CDR2 sequences are SGDLS and YYNGEE. CDR3 protein: CASSPPSGTKNTGELFF. DNA for the CDR3: TGTGCCAGCAGCCCCCCCTCCGGGACTAAAAACACCGGGGAGCTGTTTTTT.

The chain joins TRBV2 to TRBJ1-5; 7 bases align to TRBD1. The CDR3 covers 13 residues. Per germline, CDR1 SNHLY and CDR2 FYNNEI. The V and J ends lost 6 bases and 5 bases, in that order; junction bases with no gene match: 4. The CDR3 spells CASRGQIDQPQHF. CDR3 DNA sequence: TGTGCCAGCAGGGGACAGATTGATCAGCCCCAGCATTTT.

The chain carries TRBV10-2 and TRBJ1-2; TRBD1 matches at 10 bases. After removal of 4 bases from V and 6 bases from J, the junction contained 14 bases not matched to a gene. The CDR3 spans 17 residues. CDR1 is WSHSY, CDR2 SAAADI, per germline. CDR3 residues: CASSGQGAASTFHGYTF. CDR3 in DNA: TGCGCCAGCAGTGGACAGGGGGCCGCCTCGACCTTTCATGGCTACACCTTC.

The chain uses TRBV4-1 and TRBJ1-5; 9 nucleotides match TRBD1. V trimming: 5 bases; J trimming: 3 bases; junction bases outside the gene matches: 5. This CDR3 comprises 15 residues. Germline V gives CDR1 MGHRA, CDR2 YSYEKL. DNA of the CDR3: TGCGCCAGCAGCAGAACAGGGGGCGCCAATCAGCCCCAGCATTTT. This translates into CASSRTGGANQPQHF.

V and J are TRBV3-1 (or the pseudogene TRBV3-2) and TRBJ1-3; no clear D gene. The CDR3 extends over 17 amino acids. V shed 0 bases and J shed 0 bases, with 12 bases lying between them. Germline CDR1 reads LGHDT; CDR2 reads YNNKEL (reference sequence). The CDR3 sequence is CASSQDYPSHSGNTIYF. DNA for the CDR3: TGTGCCAGCAGCCAAGATTATCCCAGTCACTCTGGAAACACCATATATTTT.

CDR3 nucleotide sequence: TGCGCCAGCAGTGGGGGGCCTCAAACCGGGGAGCTGTTTTTT. Translating it yields CASSGGPQTGELFF. V gene TRBV10-2 combines with J gene TRBJ2-2, with D maybe TRBD1 (6 bases). The CDR3 runs 14 residues. Trimming cost V 4 bases and J 5 bases, with 11 bases left between them. Germline V CDR1 and CDR2: WSHSY, SAAADI.

This chain joins TRBV2 and TRBJ2-1; 10 positions agree with TRBD1. CDR3 length: 14 amino acids. V trimming: 7 bases; J trimming: 4 bases; junction bases outside the gene matches: 4. In germline, CDR1 is SNHLY, CDR2 FYNNEI. DNA of the CDR3: TGTGCCAGCATTAGACAGGGGGCGTACAATGAGCAGTTCTTC. It encodes CASIRQGAYNEQFF.

This clone was recorded only once. The chain employs TRBV7-9 and TRBJ2-1; a possible D gene is TRBD2 (6 bases). The V end lost 1 base, the J end lost 6 bases, and 10 bases lay between the germline ends. Per the germline V gene, CDR1 is SEHNR and CDR2 is FQNEAQ (reference sequence). The CDR3 spans 14 residues. The CDR3 DNA follows: TGTGCCAGCAGCTTAGGGGGGGTTCTCAATGAGCAGTTCTTC. This sequence encodes CASSLGGVLNEQFF.

This clone was detected once. CDR3 nucleotide sequence: TGTGCCAGCAGTAGATTCTCCCCAAATACGCAGTATTTT. Its protein is CASSRFSPNTQYF. The rearrangement links TRBV9 to TRBJ2-3; D is undetermined. Trimming shortened V by 5 bases and J by 7 bases, and 14 bases separated the two germline ends. The CDR3 consists of 13 residues. Germline V gives CDR1 SGDLS, CDR2 YYNGEE.

The chain is built from TRBV5-8 and TRBJ2-7; a possible D gene is TRBD1 (7 bases). This CDR3 contains 15 residues. Trimming took off 5 bases at V and 5 bases at J, with 20 bases between the two ends. In germline, CDR1 is SGHTS, CDR2 YDEGEE. CDR3 in amino acids: CASRSRSGGFDEQYF. The CDR3 DNA reads as TGTGCCAGCAGGTCGAGGTCAGGGGGGTTTGACGAGCAGTACTTC.

This chain joins TRBV19 and TRBJ1-2; a weak D match, TRBD1 (6 bases). The V and J ends lost 7 bases and 1 base respectively, with 19 bases between them. The CDR3 runs 16 residues. The germline CDR1 and CDR2 sequences are LNHDA and SQIVND (reference sequence). Here the CDR3 reads CASTRDRNLYNYGYTF. CDR3 DNA sequence: TGTGCCAGTACGCGAGACAGGAATTTATATAACTATGGCTACACCTTC.

This rearrangement joins TRBV7-9 to TRBJ2-7, with a weak D call TRBD2 (6 bases). V lost 5 bases and J lost 6, with 20 bases in between. Germline CDR1 SEHNR, CDR2 FQNEAQ (reference sequence). This CDR3 contains 15 residues. CDR3 in DNA: TGTGCCAGCAGCCCCCCAGCGGGCGGGCTACGCGAGCAGTACTTC. Amino acid sequence: CASSPPAGGLREQYF.

The gene calls are TRBV19 and TRBJ2-6; TRBD2 might be the D (6 bases). The CDR3 length is 16 residues. The V end lost 4 bases, the J end lost 2 bases, and 12 bases lay between the germline ends. Germline V gene lookup returns CDR1 LNHDA and CDR2 SQIVND (reference sequence). The CDR3 loop reads CASSTGWRAGANVLTF. Written as DNA, the CDR3 is TGTGCCAGTAGTACCGGTTGGAGGGCTGGGGCCAACGTCCTGACTTTC.

The chain joins TRBV6-1 to TRBJ2-5; TRBD2 might be the D (6 bases). The CDR3 spans 15 residues. Germline V gene sequence: CDR1 MNHNS, CDR2 SASEGT. Trimming removed 3 bases at V and 5 bases at J, with 16 bases between. CDR3 in amino acids: CASSDPGQGLETQYF. The CDR3 DNA sequence: TGTGCCAGCAGTGACCCGGGGCAGGGACTTGAGACCCAGTACTTC.

V gene TRBV18 combines with J gene TRBJ2-1, with D perhaps matching TRBD2 (5 bases). CDR1 and CDR2 from the germline V gene are KGHSH and LQKENI. Deletions cut 4 bases from V and 10 bases from J, with 11 bases between. This CDR3 is built from 12 residues. CDR3 sequence: CASSHRGGEQFF. CDR3 bases: TGTGCCAGCTCACACCGGGGTGGGGAGCAGTTCTTC.

The chain combines TRBV12-3 or TRBV12-4 with TRBJ1-1, with 8 positions matching TRBD1. V shed 3 bases, J shed 5 bases, and the junction held 2 bases outside the gene matches. The CDR3 consists of 13 residues. CDR3 coding DNA: TGTGCCAGCAGTTTTAACAGGGGGACTGAAGCTTTCTTT. It is translated as CASSFNRGTEAFF.

The V gene is TRBV6-7, the J gene TRBJ2-1; maybe TRBD1 (5 bases). TRBV6-7 has ORF status, its function being uncertain. The ends were cut back, 7 bases at V and 2 bases at J, with 15 bases in the middle. The CDR3 totals 15 residues. The CDR3: CASTSGIGPYNEQFF. CDR3 nucleotide sequence: TGTGCCAGCACCTCAGGGATCGGTCCCTACAATGAGCAGTTCTTC.

CDR3: CASSPQESNTGELFF. The CDR3 region has the DNA TGTGCCAGCAGTCCACAGGAATCGAACACCGGGGAGCTGTTTTTT. The chain has TRBV6-4 and TRBJ2-2; maybe TRBD1 (5 bases). The CDR3 sequence is 15 residues long. Between the trimmed V and J ends, which lost 5 bases and 0 bases, there was a span of 10 bases. Per the germline V gene, CDR1 is MRHNA and CDR2 is SNTAGT.

The V and J genes are TRBV19 and TRBJ2-3; D possibly corresponds to TRBD2 (7 bases). The V gene lost 2 bases and the J gene lost 5 bases, with 17 bases spanning the gap. Germline CDR1 LNHDA, CDR2 SQIVND (reference sequence). This CDR3 has 16 residues. The CDR3 sequence is CASSILVGGGGDTQYF. Written as DNA, the CDR3 is TGTGCCAGTAGTATACTGGTAGGGGGGGGAGGAGATACGCAGTATTTT.

This sequence joins TRBV5-7 and TRBJ1-1; D is unclear. TRBV5-7 is flagged as an ORF with uncertain function. V was clipped by 3 bases and J by 0 bases, with 15 bases between them. The CDR3 covers 16 residues. The CDR3 sequence is CASSSTTRKMNTEAFF. As DNA, the CDR3 is TGTGCCAGCAGCTCCACCACACGAAAGATGAACACTGAAGCTTTCTTT.